This T cell receptor (beta chain) was observed in a study of identical twins. Every sampled donor was Caucasian and healthy. This clonotype was counted between two and nine times. From germline, CDR1 is LGHNA and CDR2 YSLEER. This CDR3 region has 16 residues. Trimming took off 1 base at V and 4 bases at J, with 13 bases between the two ends. TCRdb itself ran the 5' RACE reads through MiXCR, one entry per CDR3 protein. Of about 240,000 distinct CDR3 sequences listed, about an eighth were seen once; the top ten hold about 4.1%. These data were likewise used in another study, on yellow fever vaccine responses in identical twins.

The clonotype comes from a woman between 18 and 29 years old in good health. The chain is built from TRBV4-3 and TRBJ2-2; D call uncertain. The source material was memory (CD45RO+) T cells sorted from blood. In DNA, the CDR3 is TGCGCCAGCAGCCAAGTTTCGGGCCTTGGCACCGGGGAGCTGTTTTTT. The encoded protein is CASSQVSGLGTGELFF.